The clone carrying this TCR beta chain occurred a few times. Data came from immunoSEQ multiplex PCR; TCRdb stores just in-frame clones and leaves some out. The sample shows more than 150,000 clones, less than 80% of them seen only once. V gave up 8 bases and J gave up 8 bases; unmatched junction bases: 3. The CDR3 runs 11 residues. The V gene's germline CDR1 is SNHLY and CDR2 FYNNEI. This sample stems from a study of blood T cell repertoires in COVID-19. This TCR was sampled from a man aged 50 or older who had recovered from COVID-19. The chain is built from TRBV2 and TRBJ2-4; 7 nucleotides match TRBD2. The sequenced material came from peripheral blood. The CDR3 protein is CASQREDIQYF. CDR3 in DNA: TGTGCCAGCCAGCGGGAAGACATTCAGTACTTC.